This T cell receptor beta chain was obtained from a study of cytomegalovirus exposure and HLA in healthy donors. Losses at the gene ends were 4 bases for V and 0 bases for J; bases not matched to a gene: 4. The length of the CDR3 is 15 residues. Looked up from germline, CDR1 is MNHEY and CDR2 is SMNVEV (reference sequence). Comments on this clone: The antigen is undetermined.

A multiplex PCR was run with 60 Vbeta primers and 13 Jbeta primers. The protocol was immunoSEQ multiplex PCR, while the TCRdb copy is restricted to in-frame clones and leaves out a portion. The data contain over 150,000 clones, approximately 79% of them singletons. Study findings and constraints: Further analysis was carried out later, and it showed several of the most significant clusters appearing linked to common viral pathogens. Sequencing likely caused a cluster of highly shared sequence variants. Generally TCR sequences proved uncommon, though certain public TCRs appeared in numerous donors.

Each donor was nominally healthy when sampled (though unrecorded immune exposures were likely). This chain connects TRBV27 to TRBJ2-3; 7 bases map to TRBD2. Sequencing was carried out using PBMCs. This receptor was taken from a man aged 55 to 70 in good health and CMV-seronegative. In nucleotides, the CDR3 is TGTGCCAGCAGTTCTTGGGGGGGAAGCACAGATACGCAGTATTTT. Translated, it gives CASSSWGGSTDTQYF.